This T cell receptor (beta chain) was recovered during a study of cytomegalovirus exposure and HLA in healthy donors. Primers for the PCR totalled 60 Vbeta and 13 Jbeta. Libraries were prepared by immunoSEQ multiplex PCR; TCRdb keeps only in-frame clonotypes and omits some of them. The data show about 200,000 clones, with roughly four fifths seen just once and about 1.4% held by the top ten. This clone appeared a few times. This receptor was obtained from a girl aged 5-17 years in good health and CMV-seronegative. Specimen: PBMCs.

The DNA for the CDR3 is TGCAGTGCAAACAGGGAAGAGACCCAGTACTTC. Protein: CSANREETQYF. V gene TRBV20-1 combines with J gene TRBJ2-5; weak D call: TRBD1 (6 bases). The CDR3 runs to 11 residues. Trimming took 6 bases from V and 3 from J, leaving 8 bases between them. Germline CDR1 reads DFQATT; CDR2 reads SNEGSKA (reference sequence).